This entry lists 17 T cell receptor beta chains sequenced from one sample in a study of cytomegalovirus exposure and HLA in healthy donors. Researchers ran the PCR with 60 Vbeta and 13 Jbeta primers. The protocol was immunoSEQ multiplex PCR, while the TCRdb copy is restricted to in-frame clones and leaves out a portion. The sample shows 85,000 to 100,000 clones, around 90% of them seen only once. The sample consisted of PBMCs. The receptors shown here come from a man aged 18 to 30 in good health and CMV-seronegative.

V and J are TRBV7-9 and TRBJ2-1; TRBD1 matches 9 bases. Unmatched junction bases numbered 10, after V lost 2 bases and J lost 5 bases. This CDR3 is built from 17 residues. CDR1 SEHNR and CDR2 FQNEAQ come from the germline V gene (reference sequence). This CDR3 is CASSLMGQDRGHNEQFF. In DNA, the CDR3 is TGTGCCAGCAGCTTAATGGGCCAGGACAGGGGCCACAATGAGCAGTTCTTC.

The rearrangement links TRBV5-4 to TRBJ2-3; possibly TRBD2 for D (6 bases). Germline CDR1 SGHNT, CDR2 YYREEE (reference sequence). The CDR3 loop spans 16 amino acids. Trimming stripped 4 bases from V and 0 bases from J, with 15 bases between. The CDR3: CASSHGLPTSTDTQYF. In nucleotides, the CDR3 is TGTGCCAGCAGCCATGGACTACCGACTAGCACAGATACGCAGTATTTT.

The rearrangement links TRBV4-3 to TRBJ2-5, with TRBD2 identical over 9 bases. The J call is uncertain, as TRBJ2-7 better fits the DNA end. CDR1 is LGHNA, CDR2 YSLEER, per germline. The length of the CDR3 is 15 residues. In nucleotides, the CDR3 is TGCGCCAGCAGCCAAGACGGGACTAGCAACGACGAGCAGTACTTC. This gives the protein CASSQDGTSNDEQYF.

The chain couples TRBV28 to TRBJ1-5, with 7 bases matching TRBD1. Unmatched junction bases numbered 8, after V lost 6 bases and J lost 6 bases. There are 14 residues in the CDR3. Germline V gene sequence: CDR1 MDHEN, CDR2 SYDVKM. CDR3 sequence reads: CASSRPRGTQPQHF. As DNA, the CDR3 is TGTGCCAGCAGCCGCCCCAGGGGGACTCAGCCCCAGCATTTT.

Turning to this clone: Compared with germline, one end of the junction differs, possibly owing to a read error. This rearrangement joins TRBV7-9 to TRBJ2-5, with 7 bases fitting TRBD1. CDR1 SEHNR and CDR2 FQNEAQ come from the germline V gene (reference sequence). The CDR3 runs 17 residues. The CDR3 loop reads CSSSSAFFEQGFGTQYF. The CDR3 nucleotides read TGTTCCAGCAGCTCCGCTTTCTTCGAACAGGGGTTTGGGACCCAGTACTTC. The entire variable domain, with the rest obtained from reference TRBV7-9 and TRBJ2-5, is as follows: DTGVSQNPRHKITKRGQNVTFRCDPISEHNRLYWYRQTLGQGPEFLTYFQNEAQLEKSRLLSDRFSAERPKGSFSTLEIQRTEQGDSAMYLCSSSSAFFEQGFGTQYFGPGTRLLVL.

In this sample, this clone turned up once. This chain uses TRBV11-2 with TRBJ1-2, with 10 positions matching TRBD1. V was pared by 2 bases and J by 5 bases, with 5 bases of the junction left unmatched. This CDR3 has 15 amino acids. Germline V lookup: CDR1 SGHAT, CDR2 FQNNGV. As DNA, the CDR3 is TGTGCCAGCAGCTTAACCGGGACAGGGGAGTATGGCTACACCTTC. Translating gives CASSLTGTGEYGYTF.

The chain combines TRBV7-9 with TRBJ2-1, with 8 bases fitting TRBD2. V trimming: 8 bases; J trimming: 6 bases; junction bases outside the gene matches: 12. The CDR3 totals 15 residues. In germline, CDR1 is SEHNR, CDR2 FQNEAQ (reference sequence). Here the CDR3 reads CASLNAGGSGNEQFF. CDR3 DNA sequence: TGTGCCAGCCTCAACGCGGGAGGTTCGGGCAATGAGCAGTTCTTC.

The chain recombines TRBV5-4 with TRBJ2-1; 7 bases line up with TRBD2. The germline gives CDR1 SGHNT, CDR2 YYREEE (reference sequence). There are 15 residues in the CDR3. Germline trimming cut 5 bases from V and 4 bases from J; bases unmatched to any gene: 9. In DNA, the CDR3 is TGTGCCAGCAGTACCGGACTAGTCGAATACAATGAGCAGTTCTTC. This sequence encodes CASSTGLVEYNEQFF.

This rearrangement joins TRBV5-1 to TRBJ1-4; D is unresolved. CDR3 size: 13 residues. Trimming took off 4 bases at V and 8 bases at J, with 12 bases between the two ends. CDR1 and CDR2 from the germline V gene are SGHRS and YFSETQ. CDR3 loop: CASSRESREKLFF. Here the CDR3 DNA reads TGCGCCAGCAGCCGGGAGTCGCGGGAAAAACTGTTTTTT. The variable domain in full, with the rest retrieved from reference TRBV5-1 and TRBJ1-4, is KAGVTQTPRYLIKTRGQQVTLSCSPISGHRSVSWYQQTPGQGLQFLFEYFSETQRNKGNFPGRFSGRQFSNSRSEMNVSTLELGDSALYLCASSRESREKLFFGSGTQLSVL.

V gene TRBV14 combines with J gene TRBJ1-4; a possible D gene is TRBD1 (6 bases). V lost 1 base and J lost 5, with 14 bases in between. The germline V gene encodes CDR1 SGHDN and CDR2 FVKESK. The CDR3 loop spans 16 amino acids. In DNA, the CDR3 is TGTGCCAGCAGCCAAGGAGGGACATCCAAAAATGAAAAACTGTTTTTT. Amino acid sequence: CASSQGGTSKNEKLFF.

The V and J genes are TRBV2 and TRBJ2-2; D call uncertain. Trimming pared 0 bases from V and 0 bases from J, leaving 11 bases between. The CDR3 consists of 17 residues. Germline CDR1 reads SNHLY; CDR2 reads FYNNEI. The CDR3 reads CASSEALRGANTGELFF. CDR3 in DNA: TGTGCCAGCAGTGAAGCGCTACGCGGCGCGAACACCGGGGAGCTGTTTTTT. The full variable domain, its missing parts supplied by reference TRBV2 and TRBJ2-2, is EPEVTQTPSHQVTQMGQEVILRCVPISNHLYFYWYRQILGQKVEFLVSFYNNEISEKSEIFDDQFSVERPDGSNFTLKIRSTKLEDSAMYFCASSEALRGANTGELFFGEGSRLTVL.

V and J are TRBV11-2 and TRBJ2-1, with 9 nucleotides matching TRBD1. The CDR3 loop spans 16 amino acids. J gave up 2 bases and V 5 bases, and 7 bases lay outside the gene matches. Germline V gives CDR1 SGHAT, CDR2 FQNNGV. In DNA, the CDR3 is TGTGCCAGCAGCCCAGGACAGGGGACCACCTACAATGAGCAGTTCTTC. Protein product: CASSPGQGTTYNEQFF.

This clone was recorded only once. The chain recombines TRBV7-8 with TRBJ2-7, with TRBD1 identical over 7 bases. The V gene end was trimmed by 5 bases and the J gene end by 0 bases; junction bases not matched to a gene: 7. Germline V CDR1 and CDR2: SGHVS, FQNEAQ. The CDR3 consists of 15 residues. The CDR3 loop is CASSRLGTDSYEQYF. In DNA form, the CDR3 reads TGTGCCAGCAGCCGCCTCGGGACAGACTCCTACGAGCAGTACTTC.

The chain combines TRBV6-1 with TRBJ2-1; D is unresolved. Germline CDR1 reads MNHNS; CDR2 reads SASEGT. This CDR3 has 12 amino acids. Deletions cut 3 bases from V and 13 bases from J, with 13 bases between. The CDR3 here is CASSDRIPFQFF. CDR3 bases: TGTGCCAGCAGTGACAGGATCCCGTTCCAGTTCTTC.

CDR3 in amino acids: CASREAGGYNEQFF. Written as DNA, the CDR3 is TGCGCCAGCAGGGAGGCGGGAGGGTACAATGAGCAGTTCTTC. J is TRBJ2-1 and V is TRBV5-1; TRBD2 aligns across 9 bases. CDR3 length equals 14 residues. Germline V lookup: CDR1 SGHRS, CDR2 YFSETQ. The V segment lost 5 bases and the J segment 4 bases; nucleotides outside the gene matches: 4.

The V call is TRBV7-6, the J call TRBJ2-7, with 11 bases identical to TRBD2. V lost 5 bases to trimming and J lost 0 bases; unmatched junction nucleotides: 12. CDR3 length: 18 amino acids. Germline V gene sequence: CDR1 SGHVS, CDR2 FNYEAQ. DNA of the CDR3: TGTGCCAGCAGCCGGACAGGGACTAGCGGAGGGAGCTCCTACGAGCAGTACTTC. Its translation: CASSRTGTSGGSSYEQYF.

The J gene is TRBJ2-1, the V gene TRBV4-3; TRBD2 aligns across 11 bases. V lost 1 base and J lost 0; bases outside the gene matches: 8. The V gene's germline CDR1 is LGHNA and CDR2 YSLEER. The CDR3 runs 19 residues. As DNA, the CDR3 is TGCGCCAGCAGCCAAGGTTTTAGCGGGAGGGCCCTCTCCTACAATGAGCAGTTCTTC. Protein: CASSQGFSGRALSYNEQFF.